Each of the 23 T cell receptor beta chains below was sequenced from the same sample in a study of blood T cell repertoires in COVID-19. Using immunoSEQ multiplex PCR, the repertoire was profiled, and TCRdb retains in-frame clones only, with some absent. The sample holds 200,000 or so clones, around 89% seen once. Sequencing was performed on PBMCs or T cells enriched from blood (not recorded which). All receptors derive from a woman aged 30 to 39 who had recovered from COVID-19.

The chain is built from TRBV19 and TRBJ1-6; possible D gene TRBD1, 5 bases. Trimming left V 5 bases short and J 10 bases short, with 12 bases between. CDR1 is LNHDA and CDR2 is SQIVND in the germline V gene (reference sequence). This CDR3 has 13 residues. The CDR3 protein is CASSSREGSPLHF. In DNA, the CDR3 is TGTGCCAGTAGTTCCAGGGAAGGATCACCCCTCCACTTT.

This clone has a single count. The chain uses TRBV5-1 and TRBJ1-2, with TRBD1 matching over 9 bases. The CDR3 runs 14 residues. CDR1 and CDR2 from the germline V gene are SGHRS and YFSETQ. Trimming at V came to 4 bases and at J to 2 bases, leaving 3 bases not matched to a gene. CDR3: CASSIGTGNYGYTF. In nucleotides, the CDR3 is TGCGCCAGCAGCATTGGGACAGGGAACTATGGCTACACCTTC.

J is TRBJ1-3 and V is TRBV9, with TRBD1 as a possible D gene (6 bases). The CDR3 loop spans 14 amino acids. Trimming took off 4 bases at V and 4 bases at J, with 12 bases between the two ends. In germline, CDR1 is SGDLS, CDR2 YYNGEE. The CDR3 DNA reads as TGTGCCAGCAGCCTTCAGGGGAGAGGAAACACCATATATTTT. Protein product: CASSLQGRGNTIYF.

The chain joins TRBV5-6 to TRBJ1-5; 7 nucleotides align to TRBD1. Germline-derived CDR1 and CDR2 are SGHDT and YYEEEE. This CDR3 is built from 15 residues. With V trimmed by 4 bases and J by 5 bases, 9 bases remained unmatched. CDR3 nucleotides: TGTGCCAGCAGCAGACAGGGTTTTAACGATCAGCCCCAGCATTTT. Translating it yields CASSRQGFNDQPQHF.

This clone has more than one count but fewer than ten. J is TRBJ2-1 and V is TRBV5-1, with unresolved D. CDR3 length equals 13 residues. With 6 bases removed from V and 6 bases from J, the gap between germline ends came to 13 bases. In germline, CDR1 is SGHRS, CDR2 YFSETQ. In DNA form, the CDR3 reads TGCGCCAGCACTTGGGCCCCAGCCAATGAGCAGTTCTTC. Its translation is CASTWAPANEQFF. Full variable domain (outside the CDR3, taken from reference TRBV5-1 and TRBJ2-1): KAGVTQTPRYLIKTRGQQVTLSCSPISGHRSVSWYQQTPGQGLQFLFEYFSETQRNKGNFPGRFSGRQFSNSRSEMNVSTLELGDSALYLCASTWAPANEQFFGPGTRLTVL.

The chain carries TRBV25-1 and TRBJ2-3; D possibly corresponds to TRBD1 (6 bases). From germline, CDR1 is MGHDK and CDR2 SYGVNS. The CDR3 length is 16 residues. V was trimmed by 3 bases and J by 4 bases, leaving 17 bases between them. The DNA for the CDR3 is TGTGCCAGCAGTGACCCACAGGGAATATGGGCAGATACGCAGTATTTT. It yields the protein CASSDPQGIWADTQYF.

The gene calls are TRBV4-3 and TRBJ1-2; tentative D call: TRBD1 (5 bases). The germline CDR1 and CDR2 sequences are LGHNA and YSLEER. The V and J ends lost 0 bases and 4 bases respectively, with 12 bases between them. This CDR3 contains 15 residues. In DNA, the CDR3 is TGCGCCAGCAGCCAAGAGACCAGGGAGGGCTATGGCTACACCTTC. Its translation is CASSQETREGYGYTF.

The chain carries TRBV5-4 and TRBJ1-6; a possible D gene is TRBD1 (5 bases). Germline-derived CDR1 and CDR2 are SGHNT and YYREEE (reference sequence). Trimming removed 5 bases from V and 7 bases from J, with 7 bases in between. The CDR3 contains 12 residues. The CDR3 protein is CASSGGNSPLHF. The CDR3 DNA reads TGTGCCAGCAGTGGGGGGAATTCACCCCTCCACTTT.

The chain combines TRBV12-3 or TRBV12-4 with TRBJ1-1; 7 bases fit TRBD1. CDR3 length: 13 amino acids. The V gene end was trimmed by 3 bases and the J gene end by 8 bases; junction bases not matched to a gene: 6. CDR3 residues: CASSFGTDLEAFF. In DNA form, the CDR3 reads TGTGCCAGCAGTTTTGGGACAGATTTAGAAGCTTTCTTT.

The sample holds a few counts of this clone. The chain uses TRBV3-1 (or the pseudogene TRBV3-2) and TRBJ1-1; TRBD1 matches 11 bases. After removal of 1 base from V and 4 bases from J, the junction contained 2 bases not matched to a gene. CDR3 length: 15 residues. The germline V gene encodes CDR1 LGHDT and CDR2 YNNKEL (reference sequence). CDR3 nucleotides: TGTGCCAGCAGCCAAGCGGACAGGGGGCTCACTGAAGCTTTCTTT. Translation gives CASSQADRGLTEAFF.

The chain carries TRBV19 and TRBJ1-3; the D is unclear. Deletions cut 5 bases from V and 0 bases from J, with 8 bases between. Germline lookup yields CDR1 LNHDA and CDR2 SQIVND (reference sequence). This CDR3 has 14 amino acids. In DNA form, the CDR3 reads TGTGCCAGTAGTCCCCTCTCCTCTGGAAACACCATATATTTT. Encoded protein: CASSPLSSGNTIYF.

The chain uses TRBV4-3 and TRBJ2-2; D call uncertain. V lost 4 bases and J lost 7, with 7 bases in between. The CDR3 extends over 12 amino acids. Germline values: CDR1 LGHNA, CDR2 YSLEER. The chain's CDR3 is CASSLRHGELFF. The CDR3 DNA follows: TGCGCCAGCAGCCTCCGACACGGGGAGCTGTTTTTT.

This chain's CDR3 is CASSLEGQIANIQYF. The DNA of the CDR3 is TGCGCCAGCAGCTTGGAAGGACAGATAGCAAACATTCAGTACTTC. The genes are TRBV5-1 and TRBJ2-4, with a weak D call TRBD1 (6 bases). Per germline, CDR1 SGHRS and CDR2 YFSETQ. The V and J ends lost 0 bases and 6 bases respectively, with 13 bases between them. The CDR3 is 15 amino acids. Full variable domain (missing parts from reference TRBV5-1 and TRBJ2-4): KAGVTQTPRYLIKTRGQQVTLSCSPISGHRSVSWYQQTPGQGLQFLFEYFSETQRNKGNFPGRFSGRQFSNSRSEMNVSTLELGDSALYLCASSLEGQIANIQYFGAGTRLSVL.

This chain uses TRBV3-1 (or the pseudogene TRBV3-2) with TRBJ1-1; TRBD1 matches 10 bases. The CDR3 totals 16 residues. V lost 1 base and J lost 5; bases outside the gene matches: 7. Germline CDR1 and CDR2: LGHDT and YNNKEL (reference sequence). Written as DNA, the CDR3 is TGTGCCAGCAGCCAAGTCGTGGGACAGGGGAAAACTGAAGCTTTCTTT. As protein: CASSQVVGQGKTEAFF.

The chain combines TRBV10-3 with TRBJ1-3, with a weak D call TRBD1 (6 bases). Trimming left V 0 bases short and J 0 bases short, with 6 bases between. The CDR3 is 15 amino acids. The germline V gene encodes CDR1 ENHRY and CDR2 SYGVKD. The CDR3 bases are TGTGCCATCAGTGAGTCGGACAGCTCTGGAAACACCATATATTTT. Protein sequence: CAISESDSSGNTIYF.

The chain is built from TRBV6-5 and TRBJ1-1, with 8 bases identical to TRBD1. The trim removed 3 bases at V and 5 bases at J, leaving 11 bases unmatched. Germline assignment: CDR1 MNHEY and CDR2 SVGAGI. The CDR3 extends over 16 amino acids. CDR3: CASSYTGGERGTEAFF. The CDR3 DNA reads TGTGCCAGCAGTTATACAGGGGGAGAGAGAGGGACTGAAGCTTTCTTT.

V and J are TRBV7-2 and TRBJ2-1; 12 positions match TRBD2. The germline gives CDR1 SGHTA, CDR2 FQGNSA. The V gene end was trimmed by 6 bases and the J gene end by 4 bases; junction bases not matched to a gene: 7. The CDR3 consists of 16 residues. This chain's CDR3 is CASRNGLAGKYNEQFF. CDR3 DNA sequence: TGTGCCAGCAGAAACGGACTAGCGGGGAAGTACAATGAGCAGTTCTTC.

The CDR3 DNA reads TGTGCCAGCAGCTTCGGGACAGCCACCGGGGAGCTGTTTTTT. Amino acid sequence: CASSFGTATGELFF. The rearrangement links TRBV5-6 to TRBJ2-2; 7 bases line up with TRBD1. Germline V gives CDR1 SGHDT, CDR2 YYEEEE. The CDR3 contains 14 residues. V shed 2 bases and J 4 bases; nucleotides not matched to a gene: 2.

The chain recombines TRBV27 with TRBJ2-4, with a possible D match to TRBD2 (5 bases). V was clipped by 5 bases and J by 10 bases, with 9 bases between them. Germline loops: CDR1 MNHEY, CDR2 SMNVEV (reference sequence). The CDR3 length is 11 residues. The DNA for the CDR3 is TGTGCCAGCAGTCAATCGGGGATTCAGTACTTC. Residues: CASSQSGIQYF.

This clone was observed a handful of times. The gene calls are TRBV5-1 and TRBJ2-7; TRBD1 aligns across 7 bases. CDR1 and CDR2 (germline): SGHRS, YFSETQ. The CDR3 runs 15 residues. V lost 4 bases and J lost 4; bases outside the gene matches: 11. Written as DNA, the CDR3 is TGCGCCAGCAGCAAGACAGGGTTGCTCGGGTACGAGCAGTACTTC. Its translation: CASSKTGLLGYEQYF.

The chain joins TRBV11-2 to TRBJ2-7, with 13 bases identical to TRBD2. The CDR3 totals 15 residues. The J segment lost 5 bases and the V segment lost 5 bases, leaving 6 bases of the junction unmatched. Germline V gives CDR1 SGHAT, CDR2 FQNNGV. The CDR3 sequence is CASSAGLAGDHEQYF. The CDR3 DNA sequence: TGTGCCAGCAGCGCCGGACTAGCGGGGGACCACGAGCAGTACTTC.

The chain carries TRBV23-1 and TRBJ2-7; 7 bases are a match to TRBD1. TRBV23-1 is marked as an open reading frame, function uncertain. The J segment lost 5 bases and the V segment lost 6 bases, leaving 13 bases of the junction unmatched. The CDR3 loop spans 15 amino acids. CDR3 protein: CASRQEAKGANEQYF. The CDR3 region has the DNA TGCGCCAGCAGGCAGGAAGCTAAGGGGGCCAACGAGCAGTACTTC.

In nucleotides, the CDR3 is TGTGCCAGCAGCCCCCAGGGTGGCGGGGAGCTGTTTTTT. Its translation is CASSPQGGGELFF. The gene calls are TRBV7-2 and TRBJ2-2, with TRBD1 as a possible D gene (5 bases). This CDR3 is built from 13 residues. Germline CDR1 reads SGHTA; CDR2 reads FQGNSA. V shed 5 bases and J shed 7 bases, with 11 bases lying between them. Supplemented by reference TRBV7-2 and TRBJ2-2, the full variable domain reads GAGVSQSPSNKVTEKGKDVELRCDPISGHTALYWYRQSLGQGLEFLIYFQGNSAPDKSGLPSDRFSAERTGGSVSTLTIQRTQQEDSAVYLCASSPQGGGELFFGEGSRLTVL.